What follows is one T cell receptor (beta chain) and its context. The PCR used 60 Vbeta and 13 Jbeta primers. Here immunoSEQ multiplex PCR was the method, and the copy in TCRdb shows in-frame clones only, minus some. Among 150,000 to 200,000 clones listed, 80% to 90% were seen once. The sample comes from a study of cytomegalovirus exposure and HLA in healthy donors. The germline V gene encodes CDR1 SGDLS and CDR2 YYNGEE. This CDR3 region has 14 residues. The source material was PBMCs. The TCR comes from a man aged 18-30 years in good health and CMV-seropositive. This chain joins TRBV9 and TRBJ2-5; TRBD1 agrees at 8 bases. With the DNA end fitting TRBJ2-7 better, the J assignment may be wrong. This chain's CDR3 is CASADRDRTYEQYF. CDR3 sequence (DNA): TGTGCCAGCGCCGACCGGGACAGGACCTACGAGCAGTACTTC.